A few counts support the clone carrying this TCR delta chain. What it binds is not known. Germline V lookup: CDR1 TSWWSYY, CDR2 QGS. Trimming removed 1 base from V and 2 bases from J; junction bases left unmatched: 31. The CDR3 length is 26 residues. This entry is derived from a study of Vδ1+ human thymocytes. Study-level findings and limits: Unlike peripheral blood Vdelta1+ controls, thymic delta-chain sequences included 20% to 25% Vdelta2 and few Vdelta3. Many TRG clonotypes were shared between donors; TRD repertoires were essentially private. Thymic TRG and TRD repertoires appeared highly polyclonal, with Gaussian CDR3 length distributions. Unexpected Vdelta2 sequences could cause misinterpretation of bulk repertoire data.

Sequences come from RNA converted to cDNA by reverse transcription. CDR3 amplicons came from multiplex PCR with pooled V-gene forward and constant-region reverse primers. TCRdb made new clone calls on the multiplex PCR reads using CATT. This table has about 55,000 delta-chain clones, around a sixth appearing once. Source material: Vdelta1+ gamma-delta thymocytes from the thymus. Subset noted: FACS-sorted CD3+ TCRalphabeta- TCRVdelta1+ TCRVdelta2- thymocytes. This sequence was found in a boy under two years old who had congenital heart surgery. This rearrangement joins TRDV1 to TRDJ1, with 13 bases lining up with TRDD3. CDR3 amino acids: CALGERAFTTGGYAEVSKGGTDKLIF. DNA of the CDR3: TGTGCTCTTGGGGAACGGGCCTTCACTACTGGGGGATACGCGGAGGTGTCGAAGGGTGGGACCGATAAACTCATCTTT.